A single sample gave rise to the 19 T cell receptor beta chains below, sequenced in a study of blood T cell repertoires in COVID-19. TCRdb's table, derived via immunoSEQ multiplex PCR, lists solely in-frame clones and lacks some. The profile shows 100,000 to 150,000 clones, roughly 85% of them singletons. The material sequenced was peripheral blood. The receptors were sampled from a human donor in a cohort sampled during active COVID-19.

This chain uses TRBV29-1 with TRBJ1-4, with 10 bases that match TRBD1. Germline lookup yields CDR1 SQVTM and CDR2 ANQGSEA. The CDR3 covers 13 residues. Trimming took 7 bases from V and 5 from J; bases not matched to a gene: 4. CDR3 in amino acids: CSGGQGVNEKLFF. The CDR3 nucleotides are TGCAGCGGAGGACAGGGGGTGAATGAAAAACTGTTTTTT. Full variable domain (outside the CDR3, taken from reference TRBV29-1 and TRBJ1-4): SAVISQKPSRDICQRGTSLTIQCQVDSQVTMMFWYRQQPGQSLTLIATANQGSEATYESGFVIDKFPISRPNLTFSTLTVSNMSPEDSSIYLCSGGQGVNEKLFFGSGTQLSVL.

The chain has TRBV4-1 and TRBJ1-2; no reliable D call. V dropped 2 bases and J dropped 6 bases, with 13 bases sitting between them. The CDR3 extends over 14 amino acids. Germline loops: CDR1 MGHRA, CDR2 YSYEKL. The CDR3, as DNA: TGCGCCAGCAGCCAACCGGGATCCAACCATGGCTACACCTTC. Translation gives CASSQPGSNHGYTF.

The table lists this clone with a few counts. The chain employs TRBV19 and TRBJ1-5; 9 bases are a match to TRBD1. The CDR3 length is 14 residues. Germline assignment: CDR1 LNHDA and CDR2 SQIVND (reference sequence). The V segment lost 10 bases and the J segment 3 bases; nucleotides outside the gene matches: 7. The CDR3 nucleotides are TGTGCCACTTTCTCACAGGGGGCCAATCAGCCCCAGCATTTT. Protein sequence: CATFSQGANQPQHF.

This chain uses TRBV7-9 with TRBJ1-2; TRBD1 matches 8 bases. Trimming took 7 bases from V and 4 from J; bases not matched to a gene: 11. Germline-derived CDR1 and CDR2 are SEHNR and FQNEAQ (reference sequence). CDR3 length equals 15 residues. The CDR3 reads CASTPGTGSFYGYTF. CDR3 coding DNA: TGTGCCAGCACGCCGGGGACAGGATCCTTCTATGGCTACACCTTC.

The CDR3 loop reads CASSQGTGVNEKLFF. In DNA form, the CDR3 reads TGTGCCAGCAGCCAAGGAACAGGGGTTAATGAAAAACTGTTTTTT. The V gene is TRBV28, the J gene TRBJ1-4, with 7 bases matching TRBD1. This CDR3 is built from 15 residues. Germline loops: CDR1 MDHEN, CDR2 SYDVKM. After removal of 6 bases from V and 4 bases from J, the junction contained 8 bases not matched to a gene.

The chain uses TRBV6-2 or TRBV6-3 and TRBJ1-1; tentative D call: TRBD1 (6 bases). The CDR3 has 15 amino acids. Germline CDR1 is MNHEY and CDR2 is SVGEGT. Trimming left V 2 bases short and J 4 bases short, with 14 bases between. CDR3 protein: CASSYRRGIGTEAFF. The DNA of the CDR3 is TGTGCCAGCAGTTACCGCAGGGGAATTGGCACTGAAGCTTTCTTT.

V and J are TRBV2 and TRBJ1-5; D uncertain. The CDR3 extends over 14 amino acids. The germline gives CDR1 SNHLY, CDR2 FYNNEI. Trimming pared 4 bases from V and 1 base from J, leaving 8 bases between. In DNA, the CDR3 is TGTGCCAGCAGTGTGGTGCAGAGCAATCAGCCCCAGCATTTT. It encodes CASSVVQSNQPQHF.

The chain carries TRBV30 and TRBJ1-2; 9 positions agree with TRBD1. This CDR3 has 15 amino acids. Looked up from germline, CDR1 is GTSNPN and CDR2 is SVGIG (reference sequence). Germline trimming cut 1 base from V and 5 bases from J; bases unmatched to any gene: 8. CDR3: CAWSGTGTGSYGYTF. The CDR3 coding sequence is TGTGCCTGGAGTGGAACCGGGACAGGGAGTTATGGCTACACCTTC.

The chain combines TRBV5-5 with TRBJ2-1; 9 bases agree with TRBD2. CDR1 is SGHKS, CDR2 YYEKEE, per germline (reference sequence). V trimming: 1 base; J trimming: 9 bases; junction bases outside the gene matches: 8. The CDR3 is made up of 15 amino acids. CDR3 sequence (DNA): TGTGCCAGCAGCTTGATCCTAGCGGGAAATCGTGAGCAGTTCTTC. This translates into CASSLILAGNREQFF.

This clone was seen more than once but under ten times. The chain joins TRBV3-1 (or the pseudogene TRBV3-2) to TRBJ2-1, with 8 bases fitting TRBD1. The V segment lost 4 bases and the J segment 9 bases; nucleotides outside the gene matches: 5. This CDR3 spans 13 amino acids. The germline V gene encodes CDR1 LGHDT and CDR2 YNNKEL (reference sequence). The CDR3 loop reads CASSPDREGEQFF. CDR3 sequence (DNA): TGTGCCAGCAGCCCGGACAGGGAAGGTGAGCAGTTCTTC.

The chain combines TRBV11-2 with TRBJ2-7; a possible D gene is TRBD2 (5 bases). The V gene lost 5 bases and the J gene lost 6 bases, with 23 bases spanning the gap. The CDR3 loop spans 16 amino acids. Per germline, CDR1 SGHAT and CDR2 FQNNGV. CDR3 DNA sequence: TGTGCCAGCAGCCCCCCCCCTCGGGATCAGGTTAGCGAGCAGTACTTC. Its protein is CASSPPPRDQVSEQYF.

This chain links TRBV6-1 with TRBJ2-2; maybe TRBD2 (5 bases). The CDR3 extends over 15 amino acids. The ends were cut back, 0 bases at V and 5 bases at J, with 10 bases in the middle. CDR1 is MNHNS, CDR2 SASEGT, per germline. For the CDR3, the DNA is TGTGCCAGCAGTGAAGCGAGGGCGCGGACCGGGGAGCTGTTTTTT. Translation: CASSEARARTGELFF.

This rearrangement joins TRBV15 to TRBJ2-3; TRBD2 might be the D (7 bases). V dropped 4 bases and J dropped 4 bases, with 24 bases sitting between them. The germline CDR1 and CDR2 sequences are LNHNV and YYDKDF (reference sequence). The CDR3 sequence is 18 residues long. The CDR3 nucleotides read TGTGCCACCAGCACCCAATTGGGGGCGGGAGACGGAGCAGATACGCAGTATTTT. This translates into CATSTQLGAGDGADTQYF.

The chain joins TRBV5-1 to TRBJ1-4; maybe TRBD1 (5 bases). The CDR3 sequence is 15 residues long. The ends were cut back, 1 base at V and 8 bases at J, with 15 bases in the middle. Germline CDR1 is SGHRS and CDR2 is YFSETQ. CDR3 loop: CASSLFRAVEEKLFF. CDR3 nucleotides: TGCGCCAGCAGCTTGTTCAGGGCAGTTGAGGAAAAACTGTTTTTT.

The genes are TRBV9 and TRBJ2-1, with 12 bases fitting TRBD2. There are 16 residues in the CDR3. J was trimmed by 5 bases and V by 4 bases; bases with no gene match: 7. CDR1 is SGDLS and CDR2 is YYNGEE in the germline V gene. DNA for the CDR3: TGTGCCAGCAGCACCAGGACTAGCGGGGTCAACAATGAGCAGTTCTTC. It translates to CASSTRTSGVNNEQFF.

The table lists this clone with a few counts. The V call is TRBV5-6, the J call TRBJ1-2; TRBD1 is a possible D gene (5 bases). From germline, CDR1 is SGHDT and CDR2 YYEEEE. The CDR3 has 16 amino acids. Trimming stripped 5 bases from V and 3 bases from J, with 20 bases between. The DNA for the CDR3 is TGTGCCAGCAGTCATGAAAACGGCCCAGGGTACTATGGCTACACCTTC. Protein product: CASSHENGPGYYGYTF.

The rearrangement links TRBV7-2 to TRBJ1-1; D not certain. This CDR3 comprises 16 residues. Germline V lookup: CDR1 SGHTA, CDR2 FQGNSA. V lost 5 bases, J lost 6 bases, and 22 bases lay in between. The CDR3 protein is CASSPREGREWAEAFF. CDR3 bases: TGTGCCAGCAGCCCCCGGGAGGGAAGAGAATGGGCTGAAGCTTTCTTT.

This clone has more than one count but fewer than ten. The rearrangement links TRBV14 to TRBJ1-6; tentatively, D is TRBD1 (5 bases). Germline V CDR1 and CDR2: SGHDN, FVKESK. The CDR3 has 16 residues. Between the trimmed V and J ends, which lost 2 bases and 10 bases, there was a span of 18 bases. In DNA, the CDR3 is TGTGCCAGCAGCCAAAGATCGCCCCAGGGAGGGTCACCCCTCCACTTT. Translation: CASSQRSPQGGSPLHF.

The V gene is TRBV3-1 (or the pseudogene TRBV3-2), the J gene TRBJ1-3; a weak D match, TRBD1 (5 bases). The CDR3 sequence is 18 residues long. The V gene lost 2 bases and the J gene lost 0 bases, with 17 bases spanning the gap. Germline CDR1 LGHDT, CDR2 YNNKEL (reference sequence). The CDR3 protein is CASSQSGRGSPSGNTIYF. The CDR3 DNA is TGTGCCAGCAGCCAATCTGGACGGGGGTCACCCTCTGGAAACACCATATATTTT.